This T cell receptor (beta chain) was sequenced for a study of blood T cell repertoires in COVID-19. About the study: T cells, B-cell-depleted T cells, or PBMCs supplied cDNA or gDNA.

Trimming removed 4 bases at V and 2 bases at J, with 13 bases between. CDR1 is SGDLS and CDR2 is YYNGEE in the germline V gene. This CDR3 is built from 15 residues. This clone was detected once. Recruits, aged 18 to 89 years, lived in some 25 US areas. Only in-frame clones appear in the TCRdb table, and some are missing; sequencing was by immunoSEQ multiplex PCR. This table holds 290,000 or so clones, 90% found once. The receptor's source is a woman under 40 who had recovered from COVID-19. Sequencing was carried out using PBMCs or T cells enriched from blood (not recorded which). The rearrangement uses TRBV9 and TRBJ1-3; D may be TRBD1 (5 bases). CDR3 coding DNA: TGTGCCAGCAGCCCCCAGGGATCAGCTGGAAACACCATATATTTT. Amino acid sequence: CASSPQGSAGNTIYF.